The 9 T cell receptor beta chains listed next were all sequenced from one sample in a study of shared clonotypes between healthy human individuals. The table came from immunoSEQ multiplex PCR; TCRdb's copy has only in-frame clones and leaves some out. The sample lists millions of clones, approximately 90% occurring once. Sequencing used naive CD4+ T cells sorted from blood. Subset indicated: CD45RA+ positively selected. The origin of the receptors is a young man in good health.

The chain links TRBV19 to TRBJ1-1; maybe TRBD1 (6 bases). This CDR3 spans 15 amino acids. Germline V lookup: CDR1 LNHDA, CDR2 SQIVND (reference sequence). V lost 0 bases, J lost 6 bases, and 14 bases lay in between. The CDR3 region has the DNA TGTGCCAGTAGTATAGAGAACAGGGTGGGGGCTGAAGCTTTCTTT. This sequence encodes CASSIENRVGAEAFF.

The chain combines TRBV11-2 with TRBJ2-1; 8 nucleotides agree with TRBD2. Trimming took 8 bases from V and 4 from J; bases not matched to a gene: 10. The CDR3 is made up of 15 amino acids. The germline V gene has CDR1 SGHAT and CDR2 FQNNGV. The CDR3, as DNA: TGTGCCAGCGCCGAGGGCGGGGGGTTATACAATGAGCAGTTCTTC. It translates to CASAEGGGLYNEQFF.

V usage is TRBV6-1 and J usage is TRBJ1-1; D ambiguous. The CDR3 spans 15 residues. Deletions cut 4 bases from V and 3 bases from J, with 15 bases between. Germline loops: CDR1 MNHNS, CDR2 SASEGT. The CDR3 nucleotides read TGTGCCAGCAGTGCGGGGATATTGAGGGACACTGAAGCTTTCTTT. It encodes CASSAGILRDTEAFF.

The rearrangement links TRBV5-4 to TRBJ2-4; 10 positions agree with TRBD2. Trimming at V came to 4 bases and at J to 9 bases, leaving 7 bases not matched to a gene. Germline V gene sequence: CDR1 SGHNT, CDR2 YYREEE (reference sequence). This CDR3 is 14 amino acids long. The CDR3 DNA is TGTGCCAGCAGCCTAAGCGGGGGGGCCGGCATTCAGTACTTC. It is translated as CASSLSGGAGIQYF.

The gene calls are TRBV30 and TRBJ2-2; either TRBD1 or TRBD2 may supply D (6 bases each). Germline assignment: CDR1 GTSNPN and CDR2 SVGIG (reference sequence). This CDR3 contains 15 residues. Trimming took 4 bases from V and 4 from J, leaving 16 bases between them. The CDR3 bases are TGTGCCTGGAAACCCGGGGGCCAAAGCACCGGGGAGCTGTTTTTT. It specifies CAWKPGGQSTGELFF.

DNA for the CDR3: TGTGCCAGAAGCCGTGGGACGGTTCGTGGGAGGCAAGAGACCCAGTACTTC. The encoded protein is CARSRGTVRGRQETQYF. This chain connects TRBV7-5 to TRBJ2-5; TRBD2, the D gene given by the table, was not confirmed from the DNA. TRBV7-5 is given as a pseudogene. The CDR3 is 17 amino acids.

As to this clone: Within the sample, other DNA sequences also encode this same CDR3. The chain has TRBV5-1 and TRBJ2-5; a possible D gene is TRBD1 (5 bases). The CDR3 is made up of 14 amino acids. CDR1 is SGHRS and CDR2 is YFSETQ in the germline V gene. Trimming removed 1 base at V and 2 bases at J, with 9 bases between. The CDR3, as DNA: TGCGCCAGCAGCTTGCAGGGTGGGCAAGAGACCCAGTACTTC. This gives the protein CASSLQGGQETQYF.

V usage is TRBV10-1 and J usage is TRBJ2-2; D is possibly TRBD2 (6 bases). Germline lookup yields CDR1 WNHNN and CDR2 SYGVQD (reference sequence). The V end lost 6 bases, the J end lost 0 bases, and 11 bases lay between the germline ends. This CDR3 spans 15 amino acids. The CDR3: CASSPPGANTGELFF. The CDR3 DNA follows: TGCGCCAGCAGCCCCCCGGGGGCGAACACCGGGGAGCTGTTTTTT.

Only a few counts were recorded for this clone. The chain uses TRBV9 and TRBJ1-4; D unresolved. The CDR3 contains 14 residues. Between the trimmed V and J ends, which lost 6 bases and 5 bases, there was a span of 14 bases. CDR1 and CDR2 from the germline V gene are SGDLS and YYNGEE. CDR3 sequence reads: CASTPNGGNEKLFF. The CDR3 DNA reads TGTGCCAGCACCCCAAATGGAGGGAATGAAAAACTGTTTTTT. Full variable domain (missing parts from reference TRBV9 and TRBJ1-4): DSGVTQTPKHLITATGQRVTLRCSPRSGDLSVYWYQQSLDQGLQFLIQYYNGEERAKGNILERFSAQQFPDLHSELNLSSLELGDSALYFCASTPNGGNEKLFFGSGTQLSVL.